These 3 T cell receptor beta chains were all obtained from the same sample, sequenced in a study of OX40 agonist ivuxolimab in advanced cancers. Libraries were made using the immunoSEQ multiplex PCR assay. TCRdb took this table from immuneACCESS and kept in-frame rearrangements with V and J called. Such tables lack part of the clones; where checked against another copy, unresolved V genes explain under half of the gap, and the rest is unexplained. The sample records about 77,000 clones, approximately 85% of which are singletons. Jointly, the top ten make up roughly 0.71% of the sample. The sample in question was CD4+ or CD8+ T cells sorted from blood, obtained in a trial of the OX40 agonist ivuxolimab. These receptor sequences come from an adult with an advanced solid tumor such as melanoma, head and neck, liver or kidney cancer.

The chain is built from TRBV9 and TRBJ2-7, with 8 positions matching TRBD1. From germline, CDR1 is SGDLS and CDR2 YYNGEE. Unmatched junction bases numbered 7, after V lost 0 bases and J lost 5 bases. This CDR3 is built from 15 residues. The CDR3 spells CASSVAGQGSNEQYF. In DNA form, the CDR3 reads TGTGCCAGCAGCGTAGCAGGACAGGGTAGCAACGAGCAGTACTTC. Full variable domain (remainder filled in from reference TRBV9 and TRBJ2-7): DSGVTQTPKHLITATGQRVTLRCSPRSGDLSVYWYQQSLDQGLQFLIQYYNGEERAKGNILERFSAQQFPDLHSELNLSSLELGDSALYFCASSVAGQGSNEQYFGPGTRLTVT.

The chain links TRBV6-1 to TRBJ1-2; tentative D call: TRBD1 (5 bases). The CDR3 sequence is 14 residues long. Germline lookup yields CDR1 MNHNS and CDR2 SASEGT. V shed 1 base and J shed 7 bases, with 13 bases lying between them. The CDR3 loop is CASSEVPRGGGYTF. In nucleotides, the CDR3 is TGTGCCAGCAGTGAAGTGCCCCGGGGCGGTGGCTACACCTTC.

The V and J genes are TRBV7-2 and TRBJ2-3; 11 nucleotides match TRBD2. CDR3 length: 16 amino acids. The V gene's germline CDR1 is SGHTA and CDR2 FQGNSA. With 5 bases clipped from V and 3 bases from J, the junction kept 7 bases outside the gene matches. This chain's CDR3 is CASSPGTSGWTDTQYF. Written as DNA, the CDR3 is TGTGCCAGCAGCCCCGGGACTAGCGGATGGACAGATACGCAGTATTTT.